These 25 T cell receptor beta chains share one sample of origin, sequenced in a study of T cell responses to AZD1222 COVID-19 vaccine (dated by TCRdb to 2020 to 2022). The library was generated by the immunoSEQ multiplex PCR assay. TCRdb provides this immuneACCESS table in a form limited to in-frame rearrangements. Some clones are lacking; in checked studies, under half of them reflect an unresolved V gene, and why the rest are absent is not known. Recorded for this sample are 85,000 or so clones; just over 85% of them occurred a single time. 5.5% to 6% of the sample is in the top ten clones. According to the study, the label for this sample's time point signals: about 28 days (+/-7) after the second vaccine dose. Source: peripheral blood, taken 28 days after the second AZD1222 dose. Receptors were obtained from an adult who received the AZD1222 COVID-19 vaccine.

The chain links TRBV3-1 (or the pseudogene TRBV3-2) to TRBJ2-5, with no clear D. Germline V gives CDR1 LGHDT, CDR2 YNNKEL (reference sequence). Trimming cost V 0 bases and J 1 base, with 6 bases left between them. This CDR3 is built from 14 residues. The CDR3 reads CASSQDTAQETQYF. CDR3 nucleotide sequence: TGTGCCAGCAGCCAAGATACGGCCCAAGAGACCCAGTACTTC.

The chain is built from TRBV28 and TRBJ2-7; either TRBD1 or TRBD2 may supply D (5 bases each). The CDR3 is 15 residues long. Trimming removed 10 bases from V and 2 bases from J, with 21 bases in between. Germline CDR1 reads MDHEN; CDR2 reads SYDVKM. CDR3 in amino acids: CATGAPGLEPYEQYF. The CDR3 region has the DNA TGTGCCACCGGGGCTCCCGGGCTAGAGCCCTACGAGCAGTACTTC.

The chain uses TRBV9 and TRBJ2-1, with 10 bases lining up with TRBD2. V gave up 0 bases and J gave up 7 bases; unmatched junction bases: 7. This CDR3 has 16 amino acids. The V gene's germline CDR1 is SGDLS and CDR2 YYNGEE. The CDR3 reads CASSVGSGLARNEQFF. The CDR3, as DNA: TGTGCCAGCAGCGTAGGTTCGGGACTAGCGAGGAATGAGCAGTTCTTC.

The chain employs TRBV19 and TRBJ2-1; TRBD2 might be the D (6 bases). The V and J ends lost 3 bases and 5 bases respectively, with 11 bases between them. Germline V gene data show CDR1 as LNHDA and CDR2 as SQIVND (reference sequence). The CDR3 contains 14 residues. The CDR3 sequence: CASSISGGHNEQFF. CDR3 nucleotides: TGTGCCAGTAGTATTTCCGGGGGACACAATGAGCAGTTCTTC.

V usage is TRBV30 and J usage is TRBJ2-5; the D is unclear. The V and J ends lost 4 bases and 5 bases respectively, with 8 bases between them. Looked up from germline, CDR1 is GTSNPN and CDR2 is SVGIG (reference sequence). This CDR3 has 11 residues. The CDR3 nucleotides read TGTGCCTGGACACCCGCCGAGACCCAGTACTTC. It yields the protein CAWTPAETQYF.

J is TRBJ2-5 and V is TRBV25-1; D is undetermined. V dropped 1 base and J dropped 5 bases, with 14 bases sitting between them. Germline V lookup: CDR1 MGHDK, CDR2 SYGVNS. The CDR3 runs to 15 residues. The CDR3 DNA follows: TGTGCCAGCAGTGAATTGGTGCAGCCTACCGAGACCCAGTACTTC. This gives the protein CASSELVQPTETQYF.

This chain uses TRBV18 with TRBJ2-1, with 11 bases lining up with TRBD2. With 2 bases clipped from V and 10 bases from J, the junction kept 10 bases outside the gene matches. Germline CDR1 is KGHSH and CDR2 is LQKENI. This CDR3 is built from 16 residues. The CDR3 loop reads CASSPATSGSIGEQFF. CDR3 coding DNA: TGTGCCAGCTCACCAGCCACTAGCGGGAGCATCGGGGAGCAGTTCTTC.

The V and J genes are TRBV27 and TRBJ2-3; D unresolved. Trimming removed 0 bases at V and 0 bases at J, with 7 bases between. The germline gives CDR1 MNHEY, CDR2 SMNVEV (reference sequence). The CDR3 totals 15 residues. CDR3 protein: CASSLSPRSTDTQYF. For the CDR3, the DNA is TGTGCCAGCAGTTTATCTCCGCGGAGCACAGATACGCAGTATTTT.

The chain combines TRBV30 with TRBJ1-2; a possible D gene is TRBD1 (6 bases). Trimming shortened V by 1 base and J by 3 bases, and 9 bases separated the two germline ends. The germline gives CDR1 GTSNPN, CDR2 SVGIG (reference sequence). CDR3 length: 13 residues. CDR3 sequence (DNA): TGTGCCTGGAGTGCGAGGGGGGACTATGGCTACACCTTC. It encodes CAWSARGDYGYTF. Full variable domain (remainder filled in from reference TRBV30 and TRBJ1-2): SQTIHQWPATLVQPVGSPLSLECTVEGTSNPNLYWYRQAAGRGLQLLFYSVGIGQISSEVPQNLSASRPQDRQFILSSKKLLLSDSGFYLCAWSARGDYGYTFGSGTRLTVV.

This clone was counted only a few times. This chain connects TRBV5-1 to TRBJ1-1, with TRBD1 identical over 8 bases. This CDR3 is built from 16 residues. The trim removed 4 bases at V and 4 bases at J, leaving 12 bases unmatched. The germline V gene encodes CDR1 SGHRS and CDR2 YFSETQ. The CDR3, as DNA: TGCGCCAGCAGCCCCCAAGGACAGGGCCTAGGCACTGAAGCTTTCTTT. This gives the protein CASSPQGQGLGTEAFF.

In DNA, the CDR3 is TGTGCCAGCATTCCGGGACAGGGGATACGAGGCTACACCTTC. Translated: CASIPGQGIRGYTF. This chain links TRBV2 with TRBJ1-2; the match to TRBD1 covers 10 bases. The CDR3 is 14 residues long. CDR1 and CDR2 from the germline V gene are SNHLY and FYNNEI. V dropped 7 bases and J dropped 8; count of bases not matched to a gene: 10.

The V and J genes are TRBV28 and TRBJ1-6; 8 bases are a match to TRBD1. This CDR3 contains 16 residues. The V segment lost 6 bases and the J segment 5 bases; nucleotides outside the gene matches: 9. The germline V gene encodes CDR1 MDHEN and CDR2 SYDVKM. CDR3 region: CASSRSGQANNSPLHF. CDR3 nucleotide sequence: TGTGCCAGCAGCCGATCGGGACAGGCTAATAATTCACCCCTCCACTTT.

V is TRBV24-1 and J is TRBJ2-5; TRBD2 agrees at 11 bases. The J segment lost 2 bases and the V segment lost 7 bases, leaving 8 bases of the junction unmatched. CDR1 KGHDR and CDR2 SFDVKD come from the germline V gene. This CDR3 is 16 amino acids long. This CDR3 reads CATSVAGTSGQETQYF. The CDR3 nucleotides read TGTGCCACCAGCGTTGCTGGGACTAGCGGACAAGAGACCCAGTACTTC.

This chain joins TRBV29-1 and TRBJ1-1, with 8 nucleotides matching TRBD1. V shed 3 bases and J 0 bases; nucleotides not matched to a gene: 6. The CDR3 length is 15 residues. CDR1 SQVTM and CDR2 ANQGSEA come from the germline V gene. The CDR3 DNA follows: TGCAGCGTTGACCCGACAGGGGTGATGAACACTGAAGCTTTCTTT. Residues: CSVDPTGVMNTEAFF.

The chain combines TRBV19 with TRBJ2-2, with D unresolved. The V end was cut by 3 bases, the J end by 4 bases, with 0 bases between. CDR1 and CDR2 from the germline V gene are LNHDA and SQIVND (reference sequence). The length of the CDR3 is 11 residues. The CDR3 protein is CASSITGELFF. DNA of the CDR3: TGTGCCAGTAGTATCACCGGGGAGCTGTTTTTT.

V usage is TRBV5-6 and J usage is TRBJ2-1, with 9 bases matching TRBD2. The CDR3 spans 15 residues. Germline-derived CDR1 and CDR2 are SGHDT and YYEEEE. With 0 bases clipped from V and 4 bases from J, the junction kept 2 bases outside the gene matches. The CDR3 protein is CASSLVAGVYNEQFF. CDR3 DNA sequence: TGTGCCAGCAGCTTGGTAGCGGGAGTTTACAATGAGCAGTTCTTC.

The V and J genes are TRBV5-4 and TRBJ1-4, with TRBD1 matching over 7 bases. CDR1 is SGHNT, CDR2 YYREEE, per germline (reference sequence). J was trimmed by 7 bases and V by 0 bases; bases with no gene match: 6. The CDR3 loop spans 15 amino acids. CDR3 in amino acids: CASSLGQGVIEKLFF. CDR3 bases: TGTGCCAGCAGCTTGGGTCAGGGGGTCATTGAAAAACTGTTTTTT.

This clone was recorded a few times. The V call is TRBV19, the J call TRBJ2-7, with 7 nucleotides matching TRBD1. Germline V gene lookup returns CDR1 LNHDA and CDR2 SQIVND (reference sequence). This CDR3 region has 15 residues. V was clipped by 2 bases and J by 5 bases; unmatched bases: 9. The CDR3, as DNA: TGTGCCAGTAGTATAATGGGACAGAATTCGGACGAGCAGTACTTC. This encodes CASSIMGQNSDEQYF.

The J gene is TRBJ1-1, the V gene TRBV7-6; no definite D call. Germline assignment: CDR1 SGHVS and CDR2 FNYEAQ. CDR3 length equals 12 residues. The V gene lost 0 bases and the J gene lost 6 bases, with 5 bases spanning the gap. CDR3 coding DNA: TGTGCCAGCAGCTTAGCCGGGTCTGAAGCTTTCTTT. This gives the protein CASSLAGSEAFF.

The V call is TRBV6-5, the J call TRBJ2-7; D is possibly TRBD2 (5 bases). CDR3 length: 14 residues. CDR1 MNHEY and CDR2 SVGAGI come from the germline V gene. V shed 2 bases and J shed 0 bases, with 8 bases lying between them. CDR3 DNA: TGTGCCAGCAGTTACGGACGGGGCTCCTACGAGCAGTACTTC. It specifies CASSYGRGSYEQYF.

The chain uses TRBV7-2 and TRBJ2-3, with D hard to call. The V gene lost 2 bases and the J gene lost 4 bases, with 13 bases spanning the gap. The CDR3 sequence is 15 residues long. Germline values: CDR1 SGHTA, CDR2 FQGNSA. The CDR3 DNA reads TGTGCCAGCAGCTTATCCCTGATCAGGTCAGATACGCAGTATTTT. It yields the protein CASSLSLIRSDTQYF.

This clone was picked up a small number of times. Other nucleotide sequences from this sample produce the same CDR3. The CDR3 loop is CASSFGTGEETQYF. DNA for the CDR3: TGCGCCAGCAGCTTCGGGACAGGCGAAGAGACCCAGTACTTC. This chain uses TRBV5-1 with TRBJ2-5; TRBD1 matches 8 bases. With 2 bases clipped from V and 3 bases from J, the junction kept 3 bases outside the gene matches. The CDR3 covers 14 residues. Germline assignment: CDR1 SGHRS and CDR2 YFSETQ. Full variable domain (missing parts from reference TRBV5-1 and TRBJ2-5): KAGVTQTPRYLIKTRGQQVTLSCSPISGHRSVSWYQQTPGQGLQFLFEYFSETQRNKGNFPGRFSGRQFSNSRSEMNVSTLELGDSALYLCASSFGTGEETQYFGPGTRLLVL.

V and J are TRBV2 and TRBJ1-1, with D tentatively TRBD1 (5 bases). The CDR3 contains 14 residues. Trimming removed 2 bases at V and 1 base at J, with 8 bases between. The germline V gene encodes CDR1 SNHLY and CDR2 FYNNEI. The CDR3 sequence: CASSEQGTNTEAFF. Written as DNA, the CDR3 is TGTGCCAGCAGTGAACAGGGAACGAACACTGAAGCTTTCTTT.

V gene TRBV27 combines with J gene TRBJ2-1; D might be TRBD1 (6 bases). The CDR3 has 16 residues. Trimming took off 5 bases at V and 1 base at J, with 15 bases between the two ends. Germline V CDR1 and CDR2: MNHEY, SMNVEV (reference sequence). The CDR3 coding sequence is TGTGCCAGCAGTCTCTACCGGGACAAGTCCTACAATGAGCAGTTCTTC. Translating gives CASSLYRDKSYNEQFF.

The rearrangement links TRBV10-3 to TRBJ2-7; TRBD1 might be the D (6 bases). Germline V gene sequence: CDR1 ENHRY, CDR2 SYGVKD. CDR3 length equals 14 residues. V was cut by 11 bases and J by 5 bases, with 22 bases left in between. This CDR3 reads CASHPGPRGNEQYF. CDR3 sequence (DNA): TGTGCCTCCCACCCAGGGCCTAGGGGGAACGAGCAGTACTTC.